This record covers a single T cell receptor (beta chain). Its matching antigen is unknown. The record originates from a study of radiotherapy plus CTLA-4 blockade in lung cancer. Study information: Patients showed objective responses in about 20% of cases, and disease control was achieved by about 31%.

Findings of the study overall: Best predicting response, reportedly, were early blood T cell clone dynamics, with interferon-beta. Radiotherapy plus ipilimumab was followed by expansion in blood of tumor-derived TCR clones.

The CDR3 has 14 amino acids. V was trimmed by 8 bases and J by 0 bases, leaving 16 bases between them. CDR1 and CDR2 from the germline V gene are GTSNPN and SVGIG (reference sequence). Clones were read by immunoSEQ multiplex PCR, and TCRdb kept only the in-frame ones, dropping some. The repertoire holds tens of thousands of clones, roughly 83% seen once, with about 8% in the top ten. The V call is TRBV30, the J call TRBJ1-1; D ambiguous. This clonotype originated in a human donor with non-small cell lung cancer who had a complete response to radiotherapy plus ipilimumab. The sample was peripheral blood, taken from a patient treated with radiotherapy plus ipilimumab. CDR3 amino acids: CARTLATMNTEAFF. The CDR3 coding sequence is TGTGCCCGGACCTTGGCGACAATGAACACTGAAGCTTTCTTT.